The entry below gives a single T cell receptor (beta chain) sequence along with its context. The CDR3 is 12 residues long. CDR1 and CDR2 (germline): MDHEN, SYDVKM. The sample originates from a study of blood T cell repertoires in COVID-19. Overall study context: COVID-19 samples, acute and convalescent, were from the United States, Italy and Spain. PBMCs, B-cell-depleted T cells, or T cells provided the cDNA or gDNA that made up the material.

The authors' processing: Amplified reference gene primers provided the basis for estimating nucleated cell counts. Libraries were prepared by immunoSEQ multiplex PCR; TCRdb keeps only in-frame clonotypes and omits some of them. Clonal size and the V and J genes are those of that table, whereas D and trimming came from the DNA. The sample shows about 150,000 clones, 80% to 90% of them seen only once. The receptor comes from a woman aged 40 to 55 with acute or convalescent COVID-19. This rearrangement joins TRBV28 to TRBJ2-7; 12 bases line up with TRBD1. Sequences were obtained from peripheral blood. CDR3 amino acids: CALGQGANEQYF. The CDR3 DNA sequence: TGTGCTTTGGGACAGGGGGCCAACGAGCAGTACTTC.